This T cell receptor beta chain was sequenced for a study of beta chain features in type 1 diabetes. Overall study: Sorted cells numbering around 100,000,000 were examined across all samples. General study findings and limits: A definitive answer on HLA type influencing TCRB rearrangement was not reached here. Sequencing from cDNA could over-represent high-TCR-expressing cells. Significant though moderate, a shortening of TCRB CDR3s appeared in all four CD4+ subsets of Type 1 diabetes patients.

All of the isolated RNA was reverse transcribed, so expressed TCRB transcripts were sequenced. Data came from immunoSEQ multiplex PCR; TCRdb stores just in-frame clones and leaves some out. Here the sample spans about 710,000 clones, more than 13% being singletons. V lost 9 bases and J lost 6, with 5 bases in between. Per the germline V gene, CDR1 is MDHEN and CDR2 is SYDVKM. This CDR3 spans 10 amino acids. As regards this clone: What it binds is not known.

This sequence was found in a man younger than 30 with type 1 diabetes. Specimen: naive CD4+ T cells from blood. V gene TRBV28 combines with J gene TRBJ1-4; D gene ambiguous. CDR3 amino acids: CASRDEKLFF. In DNA, the CDR3 is TGTGCCAGTAGAGATGAAAAACTGTTTTTT.